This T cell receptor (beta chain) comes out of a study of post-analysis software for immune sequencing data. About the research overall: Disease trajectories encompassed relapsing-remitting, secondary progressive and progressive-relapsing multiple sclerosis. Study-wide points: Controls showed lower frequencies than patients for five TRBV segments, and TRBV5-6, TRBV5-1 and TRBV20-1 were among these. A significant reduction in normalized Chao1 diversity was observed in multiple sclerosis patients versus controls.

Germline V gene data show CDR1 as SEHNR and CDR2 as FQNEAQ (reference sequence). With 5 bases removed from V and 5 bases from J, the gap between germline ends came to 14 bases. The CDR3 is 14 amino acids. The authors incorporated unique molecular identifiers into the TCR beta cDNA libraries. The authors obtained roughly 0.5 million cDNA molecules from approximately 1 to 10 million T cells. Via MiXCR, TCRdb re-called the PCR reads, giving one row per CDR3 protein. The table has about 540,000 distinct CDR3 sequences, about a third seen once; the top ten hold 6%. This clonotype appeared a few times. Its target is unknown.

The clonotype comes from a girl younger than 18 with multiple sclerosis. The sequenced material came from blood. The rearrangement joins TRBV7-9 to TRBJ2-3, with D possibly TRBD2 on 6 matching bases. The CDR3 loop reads CASSPGRSVDTQYF. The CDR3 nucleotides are TGTGCCAGCAGCCCCGGGAGATCCGTAGATACGCAGTATTTT.